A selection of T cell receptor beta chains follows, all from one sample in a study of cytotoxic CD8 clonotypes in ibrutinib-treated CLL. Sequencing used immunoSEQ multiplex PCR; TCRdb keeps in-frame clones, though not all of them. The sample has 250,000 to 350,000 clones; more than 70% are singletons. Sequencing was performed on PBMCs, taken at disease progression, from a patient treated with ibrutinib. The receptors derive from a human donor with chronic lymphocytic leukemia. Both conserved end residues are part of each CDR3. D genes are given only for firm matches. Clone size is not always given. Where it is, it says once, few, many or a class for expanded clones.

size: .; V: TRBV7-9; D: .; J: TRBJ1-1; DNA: TGTGCCAGCAGCTTAGGCACGGCGGGCGCTTTCTTT; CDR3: CASSLGTAGAFF
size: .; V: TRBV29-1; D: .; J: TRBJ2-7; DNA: TGCAGCGTTGGGACTGGACGCAGGATACCCTACGAGCAGTACTTC; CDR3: CSVGTGRRIPYEQYF
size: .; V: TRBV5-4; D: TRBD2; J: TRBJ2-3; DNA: TGTGCCAGCAGCACGGGGCGGGGGGACCTCACAGATACGCAGTATTTT; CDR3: CASSTGRGDLTDTQYF
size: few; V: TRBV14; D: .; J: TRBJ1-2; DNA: TGTGCCAGCAGCCAGTACATTAACAACTATGGCTACACCTTC; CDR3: CASSQYINNYGYTF
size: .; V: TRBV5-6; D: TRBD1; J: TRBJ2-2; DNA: TGTGCCAGCAGCTTGGAGGGGCCAGGGGGCATCGGGGAGCTGTTTTTT; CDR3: CASSLEGPGGIGELFF
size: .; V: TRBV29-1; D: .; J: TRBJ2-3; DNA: TGCAGCGTTGCTAGGCCAAGCACAGATACGCAGTATTTT; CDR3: CSVARPSTDTQYF
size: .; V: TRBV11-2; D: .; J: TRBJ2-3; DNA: TGTGCCAGCAGCTTAGGGATTACGCCCCGCACAGATACGCAGTATTTT; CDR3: CASSLGITPRTDTQYF
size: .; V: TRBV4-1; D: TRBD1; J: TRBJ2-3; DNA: TGCGCCAGCGGACAGGGGCAGGGAGCAGATACGCAGTATTTT; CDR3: CASGQGQGADTQYF
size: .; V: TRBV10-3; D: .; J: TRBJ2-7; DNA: TGTGCCATCAGTAACTCCTACGAGCAGTACTTC; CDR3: CAISNSYEQYF
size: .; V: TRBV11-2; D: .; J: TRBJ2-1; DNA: TGTGCCAGCAGCTTAGGGTGGACAGTCAATGAGCAGTTCTTC; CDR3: CASSLGWTVNEQFF
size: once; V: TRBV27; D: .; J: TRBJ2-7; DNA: TGTGCCAGCAGTTTATCGTACAGGACAAGACCAATCTACGAGCAGTACTTC; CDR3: CASSLSYRTRPIYEQYF
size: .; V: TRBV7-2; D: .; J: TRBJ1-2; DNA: TGTGCCAGCAGCTGGCCCACTCACCGGGGTACGGACTATGGCTACACCTTC; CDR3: CASSWPTHRGTDYGYTF
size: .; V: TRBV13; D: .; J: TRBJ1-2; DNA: TGTGCCAGCAGCTTTGGGCGAACGGCTGGCTATGGCTACACCTTC; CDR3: CASSFGRTAGYGYTF
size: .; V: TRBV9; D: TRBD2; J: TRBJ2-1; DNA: TGTGCCAGCAGCGTGACCCCGGGACTAGCTCTGGCTGAGCAGTTCTTC; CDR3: CASSVTPGLALAEQFF
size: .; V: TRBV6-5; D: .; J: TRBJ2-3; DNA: TGTGCCAGCAGTCCGCATGGCACAGATACGCAGTATTTT; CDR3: CASSPHGTDTQYF
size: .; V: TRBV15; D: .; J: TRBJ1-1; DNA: TGTGCCACCAGCAGAAGGGGCAAAATGAACACTGAAGCTTTCTTT; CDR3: CATSRRGKMNTEAFF
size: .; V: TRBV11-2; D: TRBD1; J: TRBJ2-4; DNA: TGTGCCAGCAGGTCCCCGGGACAGGGGGCGATTGCCAAAAACATTCAGTACTTC; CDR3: CASRSPGQGAIAKNIQYF
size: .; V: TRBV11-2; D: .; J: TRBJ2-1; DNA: TGTGCCAGCAGCTTAGGACTAAGTCAGTTCTTC; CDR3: CASSLGLSQFF
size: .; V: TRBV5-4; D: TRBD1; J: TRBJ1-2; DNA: TGTGCCAGCAGCTGGACAGGGGCCGCTTATGGCTACACCTTC; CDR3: CASSWTGAAYGYTF
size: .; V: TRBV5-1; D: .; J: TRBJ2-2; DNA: TGCGCCAGCAGCTCCAGCCGGGACACACACGGTACCGGGGAGCTGTTTTTT; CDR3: CASSSSRDTHGTGELFF
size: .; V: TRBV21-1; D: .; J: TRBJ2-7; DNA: TGTGCCAGCAGAAAGCCCTACAGGGACGGGCAGTACTTC; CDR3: CASRKPYRDGQYF
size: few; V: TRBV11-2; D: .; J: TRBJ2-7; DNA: TGTGCCAGCAGCTCCCTAGGGACTCAGCAGTACTTC; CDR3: CASSSLGTQQYF
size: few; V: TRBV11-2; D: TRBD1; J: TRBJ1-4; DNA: TGTGCCAGCAGCCCCGAGGACAGGGGATATGAAAAACTGTTTTTT; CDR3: CASSPEDRGYEKLFF
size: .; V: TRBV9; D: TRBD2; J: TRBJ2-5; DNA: TGTGCCAGCAGCCCGACATGGGGAGGGAGCAGGGAGACCCAGTACTTC; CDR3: CASSPTWGGSRETQYF
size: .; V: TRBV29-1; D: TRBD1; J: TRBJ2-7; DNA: TGCAGCGTGAGGACAGGGCCCTACGAGCAGTACTTC; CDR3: CSVRTGPYEQYF
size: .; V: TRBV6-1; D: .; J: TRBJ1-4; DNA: TGTGCCAGCAGTGAGTGGACAGATGAAAAACTGTTTTTT; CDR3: CASSEWTDEKLFF
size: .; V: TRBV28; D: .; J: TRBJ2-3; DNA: TGTGCCAGCAGTTTATATCGGCAACGCACAGATACGCAGTATTTT; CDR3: CASSLYRQRTDTQYF
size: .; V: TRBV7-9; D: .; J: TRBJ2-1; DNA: TGTGCCAGCAGCTTAGCCCACGAGAACTACAATGAGCAGTTCTTC; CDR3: CASSLAHENYNEQFF
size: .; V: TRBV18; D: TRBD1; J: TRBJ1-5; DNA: TGTGCCAGCTCACCGGGACAGGGTGGGGATCAGCCCCAGCATTTT; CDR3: CASSPGQGGDQPQHF
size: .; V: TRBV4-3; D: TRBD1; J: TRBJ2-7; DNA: TGCGCCAGCAGCCCGTGGACAGGGTCCTACGAGCAGTACTTC; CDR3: CASSPWTGSYEQYF
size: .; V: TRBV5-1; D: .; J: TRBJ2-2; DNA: TGCGCCAGCAGCTTGGCGATGGGGTACGGGGAGCTGTTTTTT; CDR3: CASSLAMGYGELFF
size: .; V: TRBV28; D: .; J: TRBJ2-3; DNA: TGTGCCAGCAGTAGGGACACTGAAGATACGCAGTATTTT; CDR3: CASSRDTEDTQYF
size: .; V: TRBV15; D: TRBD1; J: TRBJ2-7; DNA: TGTGCCACCAGCAGAGATCGGACAGGGGCCTACGAGCAGTACTTC; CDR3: CATSRDRTGAYEQYF
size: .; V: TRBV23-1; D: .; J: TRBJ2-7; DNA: TGCGCCAGCAGTCAACACGGGACCTCTCCCTACGAGCAGTACTTC; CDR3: CASSQHGTSPYEQYF
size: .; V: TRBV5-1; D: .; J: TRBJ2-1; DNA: TGCGCCAGCAGCTTGGCCGGTCTTCGGGATTACAATGAGCAGTTCTTC; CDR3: CASSLAGLRDYNEQFF
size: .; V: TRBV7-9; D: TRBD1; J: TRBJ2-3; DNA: TGTGCCAGCAGCGAGCGGACAGGGGGCGTCTTAGATACGCAGTATTTT; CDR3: CASSERTGGVLDTQYF
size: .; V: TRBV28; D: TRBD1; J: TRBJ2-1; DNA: TGTGCCAGCAGTCGGACAGGGGGGAATGAGCAGTTCTTC; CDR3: CASSRTGGNEQFF
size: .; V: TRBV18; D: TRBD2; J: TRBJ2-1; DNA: TGTGCCAGCTCACCACCGAGCCTAGCGGGGGGGGCTGAGCAGTTCTTC; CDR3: CASSPPSLAGGAEQFF
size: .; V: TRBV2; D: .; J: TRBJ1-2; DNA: TGTGCCAGCAGTGACGACGGGCCCTATGGCTACACCTTC; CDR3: CASSDDGPYGYTF
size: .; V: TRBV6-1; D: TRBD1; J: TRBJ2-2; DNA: TGTGCCAGCAGTGGGGCCGGGACAGGGCCGACCGGGGAGCTGTTTTTT; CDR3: CASSGAGTGPTGELFF
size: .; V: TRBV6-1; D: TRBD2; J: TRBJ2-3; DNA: TGTGCCAGCAGTGAGGGACTAACCCGGGTAAAGTCAGATACGCAGTATTTT; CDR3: CASSEGLTRVKSDTQYF
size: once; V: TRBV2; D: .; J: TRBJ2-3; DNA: TGTGCCAGCAGTGAACCCACTTCCCAGTATTTT; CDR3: CASSEPTSQYF